A single sample is the source of the 17 T cell receptor beta chains below, sequenced in a study of blood T cell repertoires in COVID-19. The assay was immunoSEQ multiplex PCR, and TCRdb's table has in-frame clones only and misses some. Of approximately 210,000 clones in the sample, 86% were seen once. The sequenced sample consisted of peripheral blood. These receptors were collected from a man aged 30-40 years who had recovered from COVID-19.

This clone appeared once. V gene TRBV19 combines with J gene TRBJ1-2; 8 bases are a match to TRBD1. V shed 0 bases and J 3 bases; nucleotides not matched to a gene: 6. Germline V gene lookup returns CDR1 LNHDA and CDR2 SQIVND (reference sequence). The CDR3 totals 16 residues. The DNA for the CDR3 is TGTGCCAGTAGTATAGATATTGCAGGGGGCGACTATGGCTACACCTTC. Encoded protein: CASSIDIAGGDYGYTF.

This clone has only one observation. This chain joins TRBV27 and TRBJ2-1; 9 nucleotides align to TRBD1. The CDR3 sequence is 15 residues long. The germline CDR1 and CDR2 sequences are MNHEY and SMNVEV (reference sequence). V lost 5 bases, J lost 3 bases, and 5 bases stayed unmatched. CDR3 protein: CASSMDRGLYNEQFF. CDR3 sequence (DNA): TGTGCCAGCAGTATGGACAGGGGCCTCTACAATGAGCAGTTCTTC.

This chain connects TRBV30 to TRBJ2-7; TRBD1 aligns across 8 bases. V shed 2 bases and J 4 bases; nucleotides not matched to a gene: 7. The CDR3 extends over 14 amino acids. CDR1 and CDR2 from the germline V gene are GTSNPN and SVGIG (reference sequence). DNA for the CDR3: TGTGCCTGGAGTTTGGGGACAGGTGGGTACGAGCAGTACTTC. Translation gives CAWSLGTGGYEQYF.

This sequence joins TRBV6-2 or TRBV6-3 and TRBJ1-1; D unclear. The CDR3 is 16 residues long. CDR1 is MNHEY, CDR2 SVGEGT, per germline. The ends were cut back, 5 bases at V and 0 bases at J, with 16 bases in the middle. The CDR3 DNA reads as TGTGCCAGCAGTACCGAATGGAGGGTCTTGAACACTGAAGCTTTCTTT. Residues: CASSTEWRVLNTEAFF.

The rearrangement uses TRBV5-1 and TRBJ1-1; 8 positions match TRBD1. This CDR3 region has 16 residues. The germline gives CDR1 SGHRS, CDR2 YFSETQ. The junction had 5 bases not matched to a gene; V was cut back by 0 bases and J by 1 base. The CDR3 DNA is TGCGCCAGCAGCTTGGCTTTTGGGACAGGGAACACTGAAGCTTTCTTT. This encodes CASSLAFGTGNTEAFF.

The chain uses TRBV10-3 and TRBJ1-1, with D maybe TRBD1 (5 bases). The CDR3 consists of 13 residues. CDR1 ENHRY and CDR2 SYGVKD come from the germline V gene. The V and J ends lost 9 bases and 7 bases respectively, with 18 bases between them. CDR3 sequence (DNA): TGTGCCATATCGTTGGGGGGATTGAATGAAGCTTTCTTT. This gives the protein CAISLGGLNEAFF.

This rearrangement joins TRBV19 to TRBJ2-7, with 11 positions matching TRBD2. Germline V lookup: CDR1 LNHDA, CDR2 SQIVND (reference sequence). The CDR3 is 16 residues long. The V and J ends lost 5 bases and 2 bases, in that order; junction bases with no gene match: 8. CDR3 amino acids: CASSRELAGGTYEQYF. The CDR3 DNA reads TGTGCCAGTAGTCGGGAGTTAGCGGGGGGGACCTACGAGCAGTACTTC.

This chain links TRBV12-3 or TRBV12-4 with TRBJ2-5, with D possibly TRBD2 on 6 matching bases. The V and J ends lost 3 bases and 7 bases respectively, with 12 bases between them. The CDR3 consists of 13 residues. CDR3 residues: CASSLLAPPTQYF. The CDR3 DNA is TGTGCCAGCAGTTTGCTAGCGCCCCCGACCCAGTACTTC.

The chain couples TRBV5-1 to TRBJ1-1; TRBD1 might be the D (5 bases). Trimming left V 3 bases short and J 1 base short, with 13 bases between. There are 15 residues in the CDR3. Looked up from germline, CDR1 is SGHRS and CDR2 is YFSETQ. The CDR3 DNA is TGCGCCAGCAGCTCAACAGGACCTGCGAACACTGAAGCTTTCTTT. Its translation is CASSSTGPANTEAFF.

This chain links TRBV4-2 with TRBJ2-7; 7 bases fit TRBD1. CDR3 size: 14 residues. Germline V lookup: CDR1 LGHNA, CDR2 YNFKEQ. The V and J ends lost 8 bases and 3 bases, in that order; junction bases with no gene match: 10. The chain's CDR3 is CASGPGAGGYEQYF. The CDR3 DNA is TGTGCCAGCGGACCAGGGGCAGGGGGCTACGAGCAGTACTTC.

The chain combines TRBV18 with TRBJ1-2; D is ambiguous. V lost 6 bases and J 0 bases, leaving 20 bases between the germline ends. CDR1 is KGHSH and CDR2 is LQKENI in the germline V gene. This CDR3 is 17 amino acids long. For the CDR3, the DNA is TGTGCCAGCTCCCCAACCCGGGAGCAACTACCTAACTATGGCTACACCTTC. Amino acid sequence: CASSPTREQLPNYGYTF.

The chain recombines TRBV4-2 with TRBJ2-1; D is undetermined. Deletions cut 4 bases from V and 0 bases from J, with 13 bases between. Looked up from germline, CDR1 is LGHNA and CDR2 is YNFKEQ. CDR3 size: 16 residues. CDR3 in amino acids: CASSPGGSSSYNEQFF. The DNA for the CDR3 is TGTGCCAGCAGCCCAGGTGGCTCGAGCTCCTACAATGAGCAGTTCTTC.

This clone was recorded only once. Other DNA sequences from this sample encode an identical CDR3 as well. V and J are TRBV2 and TRBJ1-2; TRBD1 matches 9 bases. Germline values: CDR1 SNHLY, CDR2 FYNNEI. V lost 9 bases, J lost 4 bases, and 9 bases stayed unmatched. The CDR3 contains 14 residues. This CDR3 is CASSPGGQGYGYTF. The CDR3 DNA sequence: TGTGCCAGTAGTCCTGGGGGACAGGGCTATGGCTACACCTTC.

This rearrangement joins TRBV6-5 to TRBJ2-3; D is ambiguous. Trimming removed 7 bases at V and 2 bases at J, with 7 bases between. Per the germline V gene, CDR1 is MNHEY and CDR2 is SVGAGI. This CDR3 is built from 12 residues. Here the CDR3 reads CASTTFTDTQYF. The CDR3 nucleotides are TGTGCCAGCACGACATTCACAGATACGCAGTATTTT.

The rearrangement uses TRBV24-1 and TRBJ1-2; 9 bases are a match to TRBD1. V lost 3 bases and J lost 4; bases outside the gene matches: 5. Germline CDR1 KGHDR, CDR2 SFDVKD. The CDR3 consists of 15 residues. The CDR3 coding sequence is TGTGCCACCAGTGATCCTACAGGGGGCGTCTATGGCTACACCTTC. Its protein product is CATSDPTGGVYGYTF.

This clone was seen a handful of times. The chain recombines TRBV27 with TRBJ2-1; 7 bases line up with TRBD1. The CDR3 runs 13 residues. Germline V gene lookup returns CDR1 MNHEY and CDR2 SMNVEV (reference sequence). V was clipped by 5 bases and J by 6 bases; unmatched bases: 4. CDR3 sequence: CASSLDRLNEQFF. The CDR3 coding sequence is TGTGCCAGCAGTCTGGACAGGCTCAATGAGCAGTTCTTC.

This rearrangement joins TRBV21-1 to TRBJ2-2; TRBD2, as called in the table, went unchecked against the DNA. TRBV21-1 is annotated as a pseudogene. The CDR3 is made up of 13 amino acids. The CDR3: CASSKIVAGELFF. The CDR3 region has the DNA TGTGCCAGCAGCAAGATAGTGGCCGGGGAGCTGTTTTTT.